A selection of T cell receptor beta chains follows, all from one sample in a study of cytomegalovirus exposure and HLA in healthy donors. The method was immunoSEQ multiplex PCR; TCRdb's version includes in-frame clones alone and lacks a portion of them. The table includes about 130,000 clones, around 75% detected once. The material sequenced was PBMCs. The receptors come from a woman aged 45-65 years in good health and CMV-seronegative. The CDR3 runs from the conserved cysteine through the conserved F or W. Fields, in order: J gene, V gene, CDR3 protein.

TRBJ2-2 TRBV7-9 CASSPGAGYTGELFF
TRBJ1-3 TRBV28 CASSPPTGQGWNTIYF
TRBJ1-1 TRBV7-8 CASSLIAGMNTEAFF
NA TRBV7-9 CASRFTGTGPYEQYF
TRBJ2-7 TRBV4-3 CASSQGLLGEATYEQYF
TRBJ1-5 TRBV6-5 CASSYDNSNQPQHF
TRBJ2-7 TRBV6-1 CASSPRDRGPYEQYF
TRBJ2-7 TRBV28 CASSHYEQYF
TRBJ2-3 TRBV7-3 CASSPHGDTQYF
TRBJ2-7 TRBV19 CASSTWTGKASAYEQYF
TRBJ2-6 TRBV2 CASSQQGFGGANVLTF
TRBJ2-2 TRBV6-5 CASSYAGSGTGELFF
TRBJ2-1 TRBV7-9 CASSRLAMGSYNEQFF
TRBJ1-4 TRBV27 CASSLSPRNEKLFF
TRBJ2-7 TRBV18 CASSHIDRVGYEQYF
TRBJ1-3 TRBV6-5 CASSYSQGAHGNTIYF
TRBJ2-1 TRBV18 CASSPGLAGGNNEQFF
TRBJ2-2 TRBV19 CASTLDRAGTGELFF
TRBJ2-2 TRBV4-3 CASSQAGAPTGELFF
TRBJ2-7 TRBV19 CASSPGQGPYEQYF
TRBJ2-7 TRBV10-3 CAISESGGAAYEQYF
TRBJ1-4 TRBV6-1 CASINNEKLFF
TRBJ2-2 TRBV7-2 CASSRAGTGTGELFF
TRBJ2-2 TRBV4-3 CASSQSSLNTGELFF
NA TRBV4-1 CASKVLGSSYEQYF
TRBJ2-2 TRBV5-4 CASNQRLGPKAGELFF
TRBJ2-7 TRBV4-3 CASSPTEGVNEQYF
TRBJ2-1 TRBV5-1 CASSFRDYRNEQFF
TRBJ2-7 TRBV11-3 CASSPGGQGPYEQYF
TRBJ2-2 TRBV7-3 CASSKGQRNTGELFF
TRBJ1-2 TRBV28 CASTPQGFLGYGYTF
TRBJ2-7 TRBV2 CASRGTSGSSEQYF
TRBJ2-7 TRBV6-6 CASRNPGLYEQYF
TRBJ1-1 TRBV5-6 CASSLGLQNTEAFF
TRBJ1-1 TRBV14 CASSQVTGMEAFF
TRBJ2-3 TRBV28 CASSNGLAGSTDTQYF